The 19 T cell receptor beta chains below come from one sample, sequenced in a study of blood T cells in healthy people across ages. A second 7 to 11 cycle PCR used barcoded and J-beta primers. TCRdb passed the 5' RACE reads through MiXCR, listing each CDR3 protein once. In the table there are about 760,000 distinct CDR3 sequences, just over 55% of which are singletons. The specimen sequenced was blood. The source of these receptors is a man aged 35-49 years in good health.

The chain couples TRBV12-3 or TRBV12-4 to TRBJ2-4, with D possibly TRBD1 on 6 matching bases. V was cut by 4 bases and J by 0 bases, with 10 bases left in between. This CDR3 is built from 15 residues. The CDR3 coding sequence is TGTGCCAGCAGTTACCAGGGGACAGCCAAAAACATTCAGTACTTC. This sequence encodes CASSYQGTAKNIQYF.

V gene TRBV18 combines with J gene TRBJ2-1, with 8 bases that match TRBD1. CDR3 length equals 14 residues. The V segment lost 3 bases and the J segment 6 bases; nucleotides outside the gene matches: 4. Looked up from germline, CDR1 is KGHSH and CDR2 is LQKENI. CDR3 sequence reads: CASSPQTGGNEQFF. The CDR3, as DNA: TGTGCCAGCTCACCCCAAACAGGGGGCAATGAGCAGTTCTTC.

This chain uses TRBV7-9 with TRBJ2-5, with D maybe TRBD1 (8 bases). V lost 3 bases to trimming and J lost 2 bases, with 13 bases between them. The CDR3 length is 15 residues. Looked up from germline, CDR1 is SEHNR and CDR2 is FQNEAQ (reference sequence). CDR3 nucleotide sequence: TGTGCCAGCAGCTTGATACAGGGGGGGCAAGAGACCCAGTACTTC. Its translation is CASSLIQGGQETQYF.

The chain couples TRBV20-1 to TRBJ1-2; D is unresolved. Looked up from germline, CDR1 is DFQATT and CDR2 is SNEGSKA (reference sequence). V was clipped by 5 bases and J by 4 bases, with 14 bases between them. The CDR3 is 13 residues long. CDR3 protein: CSAPDTDGYGYTF. The DNA for the CDR3 is TGCAGTGCTCCGGATACAGACGGCTATGGCTACACCTTC.

This sequence joins TRBV5-1 and TRBJ2-4; D not certain. The CDR3 is 17 residues long. The V and J ends lost 4 bases and 0 bases respectively, with 17 bases between them. CDR1 is SGHRS and CDR2 is YFSETQ in the germline V gene. For the CDR3, the DNA is TGCGCCAGCAGCCAAGACCCGCTGGGATTAGCCAAAAACATTCAGTACTTC. This codes for CASSQDPLGLAKNIQYF. The full variable domain, with the rest looked up from reference TRBV5-1 and TRBJ2-4, is KAGVTQTPRYLIKTRGQQVTLSCSPISGHRSVSWYQQTPGQGLQFLFEYFSETQRNKGNFPGRFSGRQFSNSRSEMNVSTLELGDSALYLCASSQDPLGLAKNIQYFGAGTRLSVL.

This chain joins TRBV12-3 or TRBV12-4 and TRBJ2-3, with D uncertain. This CDR3 spans 13 amino acids. Trimming took off 4 bases at V and 6 bases at J, with 11 bases between the two ends. CDR3: CASSSRGVDTQYF. DNA for the CDR3: TGTGCCAGCAGTTCCCGAGGTGTCGATACGCAGTATTTT.

The genes are TRBV2 and TRBJ1-2; maybe TRBD1 (5 bases). The V and J ends lost 6 bases and 1 base respectively, with 24 bases between them. This CDR3 spans 18 amino acids. In germline, CDR1 is SNHLY, CDR2 FYNNEI. The CDR3 nucleotides are TGTGCCAGCAGAGGGGCTAGCGGGGGGGAGATTATTAACTATGGCTACACCTTC. It translates to CASRGASGGEIINYGYTF. Based on the CDR3 plus reference TRBV2 and TRBJ1-2, the full variable domain is EPEVTQTPSHQVTQMGQEVILRCVPISNHLYFYWYRQILGQKVEFLVSFYNNEISEKSEIFDDQFSVERPDGSNFTLKIRSTKLEDSAMYFCASRGASGGEIINYGYTFGSGTRLTVV.

The gene calls are TRBV3-1 and TRBJ1-1; D gene ambiguous. This CDR3 has 14 amino acids. Germline V CDR1 and CDR2: LGHDT, YNNKEL (reference sequence). Trimming pared 4 bases from V and 1 base from J, leaving 10 bases between. This CDR3 is CASSPGWENTEAFF. The CDR3 DNA follows: TGTGCCAGCAGCCCCGGTTGGGAGAACACTGAAGCTTTCTTT.

This clonotype occurred a few times. The V gene is TRBV27, the J gene TRBJ2-5, with a tentative D call TRBD1 (5 bases). Deletions cut 7 bases from V and 5 bases from J, with 23 bases between. CDR1 is MNHEY and CDR2 is SMNVEV in the germline V gene (reference sequence). This CDR3 has 16 residues. Here the CDR3 DNA reads TGTGCCAGCAAACCAGACACAGTGGGGCTAGAGGAGACCCAGTACTTC. It specifies CASKPDTVGLEETQYF.

The chain links TRBV7-2 to TRBJ1-1; D is undetermined. This CDR3 is 12 amino acids long. Germline V gene lookup returns CDR1 SGHTA and CDR2 FQGNSA. V was cut by 5 bases and J by 3 bases, with 7 bases left in between. CDR3 coding DNA: TGTGCCAGCAGCGTTTCGTACACTGAAGCTTTCTTT. Its protein is CASSVSYTEAFF.

This chain joins TRBV20-1 and TRBJ2-5; D tentatively fits TRBD1 or TRBD2 (6 bases each). CDR1 is DFQATT and CDR2 is SNEGSKA in the germline V gene (reference sequence). The CDR3 totals 17 residues. V was shortened by 0 bases and J by 11 bases, with 28 bases between the two germline ends. In DNA, the CDR3 is TGCAGTGCTAGAGATGGGGGCGGGACGAGCTCCTACAATGAGCAGTACTTC. It codes for CSARDGGGTSSYNEQYF.

The chain couples TRBV28 to TRBJ2-7, with 8 bases lining up with TRBD2. This CDR3 spans 15 amino acids. Germline V CDR1 and CDR2: MDHEN, SYDVKM. Unmatched junction bases numbered 15, after V lost 7 bases and J lost 7 bases. DNA for the CDR3: TGTGCCAGCACCCTTGGCGGGAGGAACGGCAATGAGCAGTACTTC. The encoded protein is CASTLGGRNGNEQYF.

The rearrangement joins TRBV7-9 to TRBJ2-2; D tentatively reads TRBD1 or TRBD2 (5 bases each). The V end was cut by 7 bases, the J end by 7 bases, with 25 bases between. Germline CDR1 SEHNR, CDR2 FQNEAQ (reference sequence). The CDR3 is 17 amino acids. DNA for the CDR3: TGTGCCAGCACCCAAGGGACCCTGTTGGAGTCCCACGGGGAGCTGTTTTTT. It yields the protein CASTQGTLLESHGELFF.

The chain has TRBV6-6 and TRBJ2-1, with 10 bases fitting TRBD2. The length of the CDR3 is 14 residues. CDR1 and CDR2 (germline): MNHNY, SVGAGI (reference sequence). Trimming cost V 5 bases and J 5 bases; bases outside gene matches: 3. The CDR3 reads CASSLAGVDNEQFF. As DNA, the CDR3 is TGTGCCAGCAGTCTAGCGGGGGTAGACAATGAGCAGTTCTTC.

The chain links TRBV4-2 to TRBJ2-7; D unclear. With the DNA end fitting TRBJ2-5 better, the J assignment may be wrong. This CDR3 comprises 13 residues. CDR1 and CDR2 (germline): LGHNA, YNFKEQ. The CDR3 nucleotides are TGTGCCAGCAACCGCGCTAATGAGGAGACCCAGTACTTC. Its translation: CASNRANEETQYF.

The sample holds a few counts of this clonotype. This chain joins TRBV29-1 and TRBJ1-2; maybe TRBD1 (6 bases). The V and J ends lost 3 bases and 8 bases respectively, with 10 bases between them. The germline gives CDR1 SQVTM, CDR2 ANQGSEA. This CDR3 has 11 amino acids. CDR3 region: CSVEVRGGYTF. CDR3 coding DNA: TGCAGCGTTGAGGTCAGGGGAGGCTACACCTTC.

Comments on this clonotype: One junction end does not reproduce the germline sequence, and a read error may be involved. This chain links TRBV2 with TRBJ2-5; D may be TRBD1 (6 bases). Looked up from germline, CDR1 is SNHLY and CDR2 is FYNNEI. This CDR3 has 12 residues. The CDR3 protein is CASREGTNFQYF. The CDR3 nucleotides are TGTGCCAGCAGGGAAGGGACAAACTTTCAGTACTTC.

V and J are TRBV11-2 and TRBJ2-1; 7 bases match TRBD1. The CDR3 extends over 15 amino acids. Trimming at V came to 3 bases and at J to 4 bases, leaving 6 bases not matched to a gene. Per germline, CDR1 SGHAT and CDR2 FQNNGV. CDR3: CASSFKDRIYNEQFF. For the CDR3, the DNA is TGTGCCAGCAGCTTTAAGGACAGGATTTACAATGAGCAGTTCTTC. Full variable domain (remainder filled in from reference TRBV11-2 and TRBJ2-1): EAGVAQSPRYKIIEKRQSVAFWCNPISGHATLYWYQQILGQGPKLLIQFQNNGVVDDSQLPKDRFSAERLKGVDSTLKIQPAKLEDSAVYLCASSFKDRIYNEQFFGPGTRLTVL.

This clonotype was seen at least ten times. This rearrangement joins TRBV4-1 to TRBJ2-6; a possible D gene is TRBD2 (5 bases). The CDR3 runs 15 residues. The V gene lost 4 bases and the J gene lost 1 base, with 8 bases spanning the gap. The germline V gene encodes CDR1 MGHRA and CDR2 YSYEKL. In nucleotides, the CDR3 is TGCGCCAGCAGCCCGAGGGTTTCTGGGGCCAACGTCCTGACTTTC. This gives the protein CASSPRVSGANVLTF.